The rows below give T cell receptor beta chains drawn from one sample of a study of OX40 agonist ivuxolimab in advanced cancers. The protocol was immunoSEQ multiplex PCR, while the TCRdb copy is restricted to in-frame clones and leaves out a portion. The sample consists of thousands of clones, 88% of them appearing once. Specimen: CD4+ or CD8+ T cells sorted from blood, collected in a trial of the OX40 agonist ivuxolimab. Receptor source: an adult with an advanced solid tumor such as melanoma, head and neck, liver or kidney cancer. Each CDR3 is given with its conserved first and last residue. The D gene is left open where the match is weak. The size field is filled for only some rows; it gives once, few, many or a size class.

V gene	clone size	J gene	D gene	CDR3 DNA	CDR3 protein
TRBV30	.	TRBJ1-4	.	TGTGCCTGGAGTAGCGGCACGGACGGAAAACTGTTTTTT	CAWSSGTDGKLFF
TRBV27	.	TRBJ2-2	.	TGTGCCAGCAGGAGGGTTACGGCCGGGGAGCTGTTTTTT	CASRRVTAGELFF
TRBV6-6	.	TRBJ1-2	.	TGTGCCAGCAGTTACGGGGCGACCTATGGCTACACCTTC	CASSYGATYGYTF
TRBV6-7	.	TRBJ1-2	.	TGTGCCAGCAGTTCCATCGGCAGGGTCCAGATCGATGGCTACACCTTC	CASSSIGRVQIDGYTF
TRBV11-2	.	TRBJ2-3	.	TGTGCCAGCAGCTCAACTGGCGGGGAGGCAGATACGCAGTATTTT	CASSSTGGEADTQYF
TRBV9	.	TRBJ1-1	.	TGTGCCAGCAGCGTAGGAATCGGGAGTGGCACTGAAGCTTTCTTT	CASSVGIGSGTEAFF
TRBV5-8	.	TRBJ2-6	.	TGTGCCAGCGCGGGCTGTTCCACACAAAGTCGGGCCAACGTCCTGACTTTC	CASAGCSTQSRANVLTF
TRBV18	once	TRBJ2-7	TRBD1	TGTGCCAGCTCAAGTTTAGGTTGGGACAGTGACTACGAGCAGTACTTC	CASSSLGWDSDYEQYF
TRBV9	.	TRBJ2-7	TRBD2	TGTGCCAGCAGCGTATCTAGCGGGAGTACCGAGCAGTACTTC	CASSVSSGSTEQYF
TRBV9	.	TRBJ2-1	TRBD2	TGTGCCAGCAGCGTTAGCGGGGGGGCCTTCAATGAGCAGTTCTTC	CASSVSGGAFNEQFF
TRBV7-8	.	TRBJ2-5	TRBD1	TGTGCCAGCAGCTTAGGTGGCAGGGGGCTGTTTGAGACCCAGTACTTC	CASSLGGRGLFETQYF
TRBV27	once	TRBJ2-7	TRBD1	TGTGCCACCCGATGGGGGACAGGGAACTACGAGCAGTACTTC	CATRWGTGNYEQYF
TRBV11-2	.	TRBJ1-4	.	TGTGCCAGCAGCTTAGTGCTTGTTGAAAAACTGTTTTTT	CASSLVLVEKLFF
TRBV4-3	once	TRBJ2-1	TRBD2	TGCGCCAGCAGCCAAGAGATCGGGGGGGCTGGTGAGCAGTTCTTC	CASSQEIGGAGEQFF
TRBV5-6	.	TRBJ1-2	.	TGTGCCAGCAGCTCCGGGGGGTCTTATGGCTACACCTTC	CASSSGGSYGYTF
TRBV30	.	TRBJ1-1	TRBD1	TGTGCCTGGAGGACAGGGGGCGGGGCTGAAGCTTTCTTT	CAWRTGGGAEAFF
TRBV5-5	.	TRBJ1-1	.	TGTGCCAGCAGCTTGTGGGGGGAACGTAGGAACACTGAAGCTTTCTTT	CASSLWGERRNTEAFF
TRBV19	.	TRBJ2-7	.	TGTGCCAGTAGTGACCGGGACGGAGACTACGAGCAGTACTTC	CASSDRDGDYEQYF
TRBV4-2	.	TRBJ2-1	TRBD2	TGTGCCAGCAGCCAAGTAGCGGGAGGTGTCAATGAGCAGTTCTTC	CASSQVAGGVNEQFF
TRBV27	.	TRBJ1-1	TRBD1	TGTGCCAGCGCTATGACAGGGGGTTCTACTGAAGCTTTCTTT	CASAMTGGSTEAFF
TRBV7-2	once	TRBJ1-4	.	TGTGCCAGCACTAGAGACCCTACGGAAGGAAAACTGTTTTTT	CASTRDPTEGKLFF
TRBV27	.	TRBJ2-5	TRBD1	TGTGCCAGCAGTCACCGGGACAGTCCTGAAGAGACCCAGTACTTC	CASSHRDSPEETQYF
TRBV4-1	.	TRBJ1-2	.	TGCGCCAGCAGCCAAGATCTATCGGCTTCTAATGGCTACACCTTC	CASSQDLSASNGYTF
TRBV7-9	.	TRBJ2-1	TRBD1	TGTGCCAGCAGCTCATATCCCCGGACAGGGGATCTCTACAATGAGCAGTTCTTC	CASSSYPRTGDLYNEQFF
TRBV6-1	once	TRBJ2-3	TRBD2	TGTGCCAGCAGTGCCTGGGACTATATGGCAGATACGCAGTATTTT	CASSAWDYMADTQYF
TRBV7-2	.	TRBJ2-7	TRBD1	TGTGCCAGCAGCTCGGGACAGAACTACGAGCAGTACTTC	CASSSGQNYEQYF
TRBV9	few	TRBJ1-1	.	TGTGCCAGCAGCCATACGGGACGGAAGAACACTGAAGCTTTCTTT	CASSHTGRKNTEAFF
TRBV28	.	TRBJ2-7	.	TGTGCCAGCAGTACACGACAGAGCTACGAGCAGTACTTC	CASSTRQSYEQYF
TRBV4-1	.	TRBJ2-1	TRBD2	TGCGCCAGCAGTGAGGGACTAGCGGTTTACAATGAGCAGTTCTTC	CASSEGLAVYNEQFF
TRBV28	few	TRBJ2-5	TRBD1	TGTGCCAGCAGTACCGACAGGGAAGGGGAGACCCAGTACTTC	CASSTDREGETQYF
TRBV4-1	.	TRBJ2-3	.	TGCGCCAGCAGCCAGGAGGGGGTCTCGCTGGGGGATACGCAGTATTTT	CASSQEGVSLGDTQYF
TRBV11-2	.	TRBJ1-3	.	TGTGCCAGCAGCTTAGGATATCCTTCATTCGGAAACACCATATATTTT	CASSLGYPSFGNTIYF
TRBV11-2	.	TRBJ2-3	TRBD2	TGTGCCAGCAGCTTAGACGGGGGGTTCACAGATACGCAGTATTTT	CASSLDGGFTDTQYF
TRBV27	once	TRBJ2-7	.	TGTGCCAGCAGTTTAACGGGAGACTACGAGCAGTACTTC	CASSLTGDYEQYF
TRBV6-1	.	TRBJ2-3	TRBD2	TGTGCCAGCAGTGATTTTATGCGGGAGCGCACAGATACGCAGTATTTT	CASSDFMRERTDTQYF
TRBV7-9	.	TRBJ2-5	TRBD2	TGTGCCAGCAGCTCGTTAACACTAGCGGGAGTTGAGACCCAGTACTTC	CASSSLTLAGVETQYF
TRBV4-3	once	TRBJ2-1	.	TGCGCCAGCAGCCAGGATACCTACAATGAGCAGTTCTTC	CASSQDTYNEQFF
TRBV27	.	TRBJ2-5	.	TGTGCCAGCAGTCCGACACAGGCTCCGATTCAAGAGACCCAGTACTTC	CASSPTQAPIQETQYF
TRBV6-5	.	TRBJ2-1	TRBD2	TGTGCCAGCAGTTACAGTCTAGCGGGGATCAATGAGCAGTTCTTC	CASSYSLAGINEQFF
TRBV11-2	.	TRBJ1-1	TRBD1	TGTGCCAGCAGCCCGACGGGACAGGGTTCCATGAACACTGAAGCTTTCTTT	CASSPTGQGSMNTEAFF
TRBV15	.	TRBJ1-5	TRBD1	TGTGCCACCAGCAGGGGCACGACAGGGTTGGATCAGCCCCAGCATTTT	CATSRGTTGLDQPQHF
TRBV19	.	TRBJ2-5	TRBD1	TGTGCCAGTAGCGTAGTGGGGACAGCATCCCAAGAGACCCAGTACTTC	CASSVVGTASQETQYF
TRBV30	.	TRBJ2-5	TRBD2	TGTGCCTGGAGGGTCGGGGGGGTGGGAGAGACCCAGTACTTC	CAWRVGGVGETQYF
TRBV7-2	.	TRBJ2-3	.	TGTGCCAGCAGCTTTAGTACAGGTAGCACAGATACGCAGTATTTT	CASSFSTGSTDTQYF
TRBV4-3	.	TRBJ1-2	TRBD1	TGCGCCAGCAGACCGGGACAGACCTTTGTCTACACCTTC	CASRPGQTFVYTF
TRBV2	.	TRBJ2-7	TRBD2	TGTGCCAGCCGTGGAACTAGCGGGACCGGGGAGTACTTC	CASRGTSGTGEYF
TRBV2	once	TRBJ2-3	.	TGTGCCAGCAGTGAATCGGCTAGGGCAGATACGCAGTATTTT	CASSESARADTQYF